What follows are 16 T cell receptor beta chains derived from one specimen sequenced in a study of T cell repertoires in urothelial bladder cancer. Profiling relied on immunoSEQ multiplex PCR, and the TCRdb table lists in-frame clones only, not all of them. The data hold about 9,000 clones, with roughly 60% observed a single time. The sample taken for sequencing was tumor-infiltrating cells from bladder cancer. All receptors derive from a human donor with urothelial carcinoma.

This chain connects TRBV19 to TRBJ1-3, with TRBD1 matching over 8 bases. After removal of 6 bases from V and 2 bases from J, the junction contained 6 bases not matched to a gene. Germline lookup yields CDR1 LNHDA and CDR2 SQIVND (reference sequence). This CDR3 has 15 residues. As DNA, the CDR3 is TGTGCCAGTAGCTTCGGACAGGGAACTGGAAACACCATATATTTT. Encoded protein: CASSFGQGTGNTIYF.

This clone was seen just once. The V gene is TRBV7-2, the J gene TRBJ1-1; D remains unclear. The CDR3 is made up of 13 amino acids. Germline CDR1 and CDR2: SGHTA and FQGNSA. The V end was cut by 5 bases, the J end by 1 base, with 8 bases between. In nucleotides, the CDR3 is TGTGCCAGCAGCATAGGACCGAACACTGAAGCTTTCTTT. Translated: CASSIGPNTEAFF.

The chain uses TRBV4-1 and TRBJ1-3; possible D gene TRBD1, 5 bases. The germline V gene encodes CDR1 MGHRA and CDR2 YSYEKL. The CDR3 is 16 residues long. Trimming pared 0 bases from V and 0 bases from J, leaving 9 bases between. This CDR3 reads CASSQEGVLSGNTIYF. As DNA, the CDR3 is TGCGCCAGCAGCCAAGAAGGGGTTCTCTCTGGAAACACCATATATTTT.

This clone was detected a few times. V and J are TRBV7-2 and TRBJ1-1; D is perhaps TRBD1 (6 bases). The CDR3 consists of 14 residues. The germline gives CDR1 SGHTA, CDR2 FQGNSA. Trimming pared 3 bases from V and 9 bases from J, leaving 17 bases between. The CDR3 protein is CASSLAMSGVKAFF. The CDR3 nucleotides read TGTGCCAGCAGCTTGGCCATGTCAGGGGTAAAAGCTTTCTTT. The full variable domain, with the rest looked up from reference TRBV7-2 and TRBJ1-1, is GAGVSQSPSNKVTEKGKDVELRCDPISGHTALYWYRQSLGQGLEFLIYFQGNSAPDKSGLPSDRFSAERTGGSVSTLTIQRTQQEDSAVYLCASSLAMSGVKAFFGQGTRLTVV.

This chain links TRBV25-1 with TRBJ2-1; D is perhaps TRBD1 (6 bases). The V and J ends lost 6 bases and 5 bases respectively, with 14 bases between them. The germline gives CDR1 MGHDK, CDR2 SYGVNS. The CDR3 is made up of 14 amino acids. The CDR3 is CASSSGVGDNEQFF. For the CDR3, the DNA is TGTGCCAGCAGCTCAGGGGTCGGGGACAATGAGCAGTTCTTC.

This clone was observed a few times. The J gene is TRBJ1-1, the V gene TRBV28; tentative D call: TRBD1 (5 bases). V lost 2 bases, J lost 2 bases, and 9 bases lay in between. The CDR3 totals 14 residues. CDR1 is MDHEN, CDR2 SYDVKM, per germline. CDR3 sequence: CASSLARTNTEAFF. The CDR3, as DNA: TGTGCCAGCAGTTTAGCCAGGACAAACACTGAAGCTTTCTTT. Drawing the rest from reference TRBV28 and TRBJ1-1, the complete variable domain is DVKVTQSSRYLVKRTGEKVFLECVQDMDHENMFWYRQDPGLGLRLIYFSYDVKMKEKGDIPEGYSVSREKKERFSLILESASTNQTSMYLCASSLARTNTEAFFGQGTRLTVV.

This clone was seen more than once but under ten times. The chain uses TRBV7-6 and TRBJ2-3; no clear D gene. In germline, CDR1 is SGHVS, CDR2 FNYEAQ. This CDR3 has 15 residues. Trimming cost V 1 base and J 2 bases, with 10 bases left between them. CDR3 protein: CASSLVADNTDTQYF. The DNA for the CDR3 is TGTGCCAGCAGCTTAGTCGCAGATAACACAGATACGCAGTATTTT.

This clone was counted once. This sequence joins TRBV11-3 and TRBJ2-3; 7 nucleotides match TRBD2. The CDR3 runs to 15 residues. The germline V gene encodes CDR1 SGHNT and CDR2 YENEEA. V dropped 1 base and J dropped 2; count of bases not matched to a gene: 3. CDR3 in DNA: TGTGCCAGCAGCTTAGGGACTAGGATCACAGATACGCAGTATTTT. Protein product: CASSLGTRITDTQYF.

The rearrangement uses TRBV29-1 and TRBJ1-2; maybe TRBD1 (6 bases). CDR1 is SQVTM, CDR2 ANQGSEA, per germline. CDR3 length: 13 amino acids. Trimming shortened V by 4 bases and J by 9 bases, and 18 bases separated the two germline ends. CDR3 loop: CSVVQGRSTSYTF. CDR3 sequence (DNA): TGCAGCGTTGTTCAGGGGCGGTCAACTAGCTACACCTTC.

There are a few counts of this clone. This sequence joins TRBV5-1 and TRBJ2-7; tentatively, D is TRBD1 (6 bases). Germline V lookup: CDR1 SGHRS, CDR2 YFSETQ. The CDR3 has 14 residues. V shed 2 bases and J shed 4 bases, with 13 bases lying between them. DNA of the CDR3: TGCGCCAGCAGCTTATCAGGGGTCTCTTACGAGCAGTACTTC. This encodes CASSLSGVSYEQYF.

The chain uses TRBV12-5 and TRBJ1-4, with 9 bases fitting TRBD1. Germline V lookup: CDR1 LGHNT, CDR2 FRNRAP. This CDR3 contains 15 residues. With 2 bases clipped from V and 8 bases from J, the junction kept 6 bases outside the gene matches. For the CDR3, the DNA is TGTGCTAGTGGTTTGACCGGGACAGGGTACGAAAAACTGTTTTTT. Its translation is CASGLTGTGYEKLFF.

The chain is built from TRBV11-2 and TRBJ2-7; 13 positions match TRBD2. This CDR3 comprises 15 residues. The germline CDR1 and CDR2 sequences are SGHAT and FQNNGV. The junction had 6 bases not matched to a gene; V was cut back by 5 bases and J by 5 bases. The CDR3 bases are TGTGCCAGCAGCCCAACTAGCGGGGGGGTCCACGAGCAGTACTTC. Encoded protein: CASSPTSGGVHEQYF.

This clone was seen a few times. J is TRBJ1-3 and V is TRBV2, with D uncertain. Germline CDR1 SNHLY, CDR2 FYNNEI. V shed 7 bases and J shed 0 bases, with 7 bases lying between them. The CDR3 length is 13 residues. CDR3 loop: CASKLYSGNTIYF. CDR3 in DNA: TGTGCCAGCAAGCTCTACTCTGGAAACACCATATATTTT.

The CDR3, as DNA: TGTGACCACAGTTACGTCCTAGCGGGGCACTCCTACAATGAGCAGTTCTTC. The encoded protein is CDHSYVLAGHSYNEQFF. This rearrangement joins TRBV6-8 to TRBJ2-1, with 9 bases aligning to TRBD2. CDR1 MNHGY and CDR2 SAAAGT come from the germline V gene. This CDR3 is 17 amino acids long.

This clone was counted a few times. The chain recombines TRBV10-1 with TRBJ1-6; D remains unclear. Germline CDR1 is WNHNN and CDR2 is SYGVQD (reference sequence). Trimming removed 0 bases at V and 7 bases at J, with 10 bases between. The CDR3 covers 15 residues. CDR3 in amino acids: CASSESRIGNSPLHF. The CDR3 DNA reads as TGCGCCAGCAGTGAGTCTAGGATCGGCAATTCACCCCTCCACTTT.

This sequence joins TRBV6-1 and TRBJ1-1; D is undetermined. Trimming shortened V by 4 bases and J by 11 bases, and 14 bases separated the two germline ends. The CDR3 runs 12 residues. CDR1 is MNHNS, CDR2 SASEGT, per germline. In DNA, the CDR3 is TGTGCCAGCAGTGCGACCCTGGGGTGGGCTTTCTTT. Translating gives CASSATLGWAFF.